Below, 18 T cell receptor beta chains from the same sample are listed, as sequenced in a study of PD-L1 blockade in urothelial cancer. The table came from immunoSEQ multiplex PCR; TCRdb's copy has only in-frame clones and leaves some out. This repertoire shows roughly 42,000 clones, roughly 77% found once; its top ten account for 2.5% to 3%. The sample in question was PBMCs, obtained around atezolizumab (anti-PD-L1) treatment. These receptors came from a man aged 70-80 years with urothelial cancer.

The chain carries TRBV4-1 and TRBJ1-3, with unresolved D. The V and J ends lost 1 base and 4 bases respectively, with 11 bases between them. The length of the CDR3 is 15 residues. CDR1 and CDR2 (germline): MGHRA, YSYEKL. The CDR3 here is CASSQAPTVGNTIYF. The CDR3 DNA reads as TGCGCCAGCAGCCAAGCCCCTACAGTCGGAAACACCATATATTTT.

The chain carries TRBV27 and TRBJ1-1; tentative D call: TRBD1 (5 bases). CDR3 length: 16 amino acids. V was clipped by 1 base and J by 0 bases, with 12 bases between them. Germline CDR1 reads MNHEY; CDR2 reads SMNVEV (reference sequence). CDR3 region: CASSLLAGVLNTEAFF. The CDR3 DNA sequence: TGTGCCAGCAGTTTATTAGCGGGGGTACTGAACACTGAAGCTTTCTTT.

J is TRBJ1-4 and V is TRBV19; no clear D. The V gene's germline CDR1 is LNHDA and CDR2 SQIVND (reference sequence). The CDR3 runs to 14 residues. Trimming removed 4 bases from V and 7 bases from J, with 13 bases in between. The CDR3 DNA is TGTGCCAGTAGTACGTGGGGTGGAGGTGAAAAACTGTTTTTT. Protein product: CASSTWGGGEKLFF.

The V and J genes are TRBV13 and TRBJ1-6, with 8 bases matching TRBD1. Losses at the gene ends were 4 bases for V and 7 bases for J; bases not matched to a gene: 3. This CDR3 region has 14 residues. From germline, CDR1 is PRHDT and CDR2 FYEKMQ (reference sequence). CDR3 coding DNA: TGTGCCAGCAGCTACGACAGGGGCAATTCACCCCTCCACTTT. Amino acids: CASSYDRGNSPLHF.

This chain connects TRBV10-3 to TRBJ2-5; 10 nucleotides align to TRBD1. Losses at the gene ends were 3 bases for V and 3 bases for J; bases not matched to a gene: 4. This CDR3 region has 15 residues. CDR1 and CDR2 from the germline V gene are ENHRY and SYGVKD. CDR3 nucleotides: TGTGCCATCAGTGAACCGGGACAGGGGAAAGAGACCCAGTACTTC. This codes for CAISEPGQGKETQYF.

V and J are TRBV6-1 and TRBJ1-1; 7 bases align to TRBD1. This CDR3 is built from 15 residues. Germline V lookup: CDR1 MNHNS, CDR2 SASEGT. With 1 base clipped from V and 2 bases from J, the junction kept 4 bases outside the gene matches. The CDR3 region is CASSEGQGENTEAFF. The CDR3 DNA is TGTGCCAGCAGTGAAGGACAGGGCGAAAACACTGAAGCTTTCTTT.

The V and J genes are TRBV12-5 and TRBJ2-2, with 7 bases matching TRBD1. Germline CDR1 is LGHNT and CDR2 is FRNRAP. J gave up 5 bases and V 2 bases, and 2 bases lay outside the gene matches. This CDR3 is built from 14 residues. CDR3 nucleotides: TGTGCTAGTGGTTTGTTGACAGGGACCGGGGAGCTGTTTTTT. Encoded protein: CASGLLTGTGELFF.

Only one count was recorded for this clone. The chain recombines TRBV15 with TRBJ2-5; D is possibly TRBD2 (6 bases). The CDR3 totals 17 residues. Germline values: CDR1 LNHNV, CDR2 YYDKDF (reference sequence). Trimming left V 5 bases short and J 3 bases short, with 22 bases between. CDR3 loop: CATSARGSLFGKETQYF. The DNA of the CDR3 is TGTGCCACCAGCGCCCGGGGGAGCTTATTCGGCAAAGAGACCCAGTACTTC. Filled out from reference TRBV15 and TRBJ2-5, the complete variable domain reads DAMVIQNPRYQVTQFGKPVTLSCSQTLNHNVMYWYQQKSSQAPKLLFHYYDKDFNNEADTPDNFQSRRPNTSFCFLDIRSPGLGDTAMYLCATSARGSLFGKETQYFGPGTRLLVL.

This chain connects TRBV7-9 to TRBJ2-5; D is possibly TRBD2 (6 bases). V lost 5 bases to trimming and J lost 2 bases, with 15 bases between them. The CDR3 has 15 amino acids. Germline CDR1 is SEHNR and CDR2 is FQNEAQ (reference sequence). The CDR3 loop reads CASSIRLARQETQYF. In DNA form, the CDR3 reads TGTGCCAGCAGCATTAGGCTAGCGAGACAAGAGACCCAGTACTTC.

V usage is TRBV5-4 and J usage is TRBJ2-1; 9 nucleotides agree with TRBD1. Germline V CDR1 and CDR2: SGHNT, YYREEE (reference sequence). With V trimmed by 6 bases and J by 7 bases, 8 bases remained unmatched. This CDR3 spans 14 amino acids. CDR3 in DNA: TGTGCCAGCAAAGGGACAGGGAGTGGTAATGAGCAGTTCTTC. It encodes CASKGTGSGNEQFF. Full variable domain (rest looked up from reference TRBV5-4 and TRBJ2-1): ETGVTQSPTHLIKTRGQQVTLRCSSQSGHNTVSWYQQALGQGPQFIFQYYREEENGRGNFPPRFSGLQFPNYSSELNVNALELDDSALYLCASKGTGSGNEQFFGPGTRLTVL.

CDR3 coding DNA: TGTGCCAGCAGCCTAAGGACAGGGGGTTACGATGAGCAGTTCTTC. As protein: CASSLRTGGYDEQFF. The chain has TRBV7-2 and TRBJ2-1, with 10 positions matching TRBD1. This CDR3 is 15 amino acids long. The V segment lost 5 bases and the J segment 8 bases; nucleotides outside the gene matches: 9. Germline V lookup: CDR1 SGHTA, CDR2 FQGNSA.

The chain combines TRBV6-5 with TRBJ1-2; 8 bases match TRBD1. V lost 5 bases, J lost 6 bases, and 2 bases stayed unmatched. CDR3 length: 12 residues. CDR1 is MNHEY and CDR2 is SVGAGI in the germline V gene. Here the CDR3 reads CASSRQGNGYTF. The CDR3 coding sequence is TGTGCCAGCAGTAGACAGGGGAATGGCTACACCTTC.

V is TRBV7-8 and J is TRBJ1-5, with D hard to call. Trimming removed 5 bases at V and 9 bases at J, with 20 bases between. CDR3 size: 15 residues. Germline lookup yields CDR1 SGHVS and CDR2 FQNEAQ. Here the CDR3 DNA reads TGTGCCAGCAGCCCGCGAGGCAGTGAAAGAAGGCCCCAGCATTTT. Amino acid sequence: CASSPRGSERRPQHF.

J is TRBJ1-5 and V is TRBV19; TRBD1 aligns across 10 bases. The germline V gene has CDR1 LNHDA and CDR2 SQIVND (reference sequence). V was clipped by 4 bases and J by 0 bases; unmatched bases: 12. The CDR3 is 19 amino acids. In DNA form, the CDR3 reads TGTGCCAGTAGTAAAAAGAGGGACAGGGGAGGGGGTAGCAATCAGCCCCAGCATTTT. This translates into CASSKKRDRGGGSNQPQHF.

This rearrangement joins TRBV6-1 to TRBJ1-5; no clear D. The germline V gene encodes CDR1 MNHNS and CDR2 SASEGT. The CDR3 is 14 residues long. With 1 base removed from V and 4 bases from J, the gap between germline ends came to 8 bases. CDR3 residues: CASSEVGRNQPQHF. In DNA, the CDR3 is TGTGCCAGCAGTGAAGTTGGCAGAAATCAGCCCCAGCATTTT.

The rearrangement uses TRBV19 and TRBJ1-2, with D perhaps TRBD1 (5 bases). The V end lost 6 bases, the J end lost 2 bases, and 13 bases lay between the germline ends. Germline V gene data show CDR1 as LNHDA and CDR2 as SQIVND (reference sequence). The length of the CDR3 is 14 residues. CDR3 coding DNA: TGTGCCAGTAGCCGGGACTTAGGAAACTATGGCTACACCTTC. Translated, it gives CASSRDLGNYGYTF.

DNA for the CDR3: TGTGCCAGCAGTTACCGCACCGGGACAGGGGAAATAGAAGCTTTCTTT. Its translation: CASSYRTGTGEIEAFF. The chain is built from TRBV6-5 and TRBJ1-1; 10 bases fit TRBD1. From germline, CDR1 is MNHEY and CDR2 SVGAGI. The CDR3 length is 16 residues. The J segment lost 8 bases and the V segment lost 2 bases, leaving 11 bases of the junction unmatched.

The V gene is TRBV7-2, the J gene TRBJ1-5; D gene uncertain. Trimming stripped 5 bases from V and 0 bases from J, with 23 bases between. Germline V gives CDR1 SGHTA, CDR2 FQGNSA. The CDR3 loop spans 19 amino acids. CDR3 sequence reads: CASSPGIVGRPDSNQPQHF. The CDR3 region has the DNA TGTGCCAGCAGCCCGGGGATAGTCGGGAGGCCCGATAGCAATCAGCCCCAGCATTTT.